This is a list of T cell receptor beta chains from one sample in a study of shared clonotypes between healthy human individuals. Produced via immunoSEQ multiplex PCR; TCRdb's table is partial and in-frame only. The repertoire holds about a million clones, around 75% seen once, with roughly 1.5% in the top ten. Sequencing was performed on memory CD4+ T cells sorted from blood. The receptors come from a man aged 18 to 35 in good health. CDR3s include the opening cysteine and the closing phenylalanine or tryptophan. D genes are given only for firm matches. Size is omitted from some rows. Given values are once, few, many or a class for expanded clones.

j_call clone_size d_call v_call cdr3_nt cdr3_aa
TRBJ1-4 NA NA TRBV7-9 TGTGCCAGCAGCCCAGACAGGTGGAATGAAAAACTGTTTTTT CASSPDRWNEKLFF
TRBJ2-1 once TRBD2 TRBV5-1 TGCGCCAGCAGCCCCGGGACTAGCGGGGGGGCCTGGTATGAGCAGTTCTTC CASSPGTSGGAWYEQFF
TRBJ2-3 NA NA TRBV9 TGTGCCAGCAGCCCCTACGGACGTCCAGATACGCAGTATTTT CASSPYGRPDTQYF
TRBJ2-5 NA NA TRBV2 TGTGCCAGCAGTCGGGATCTCCAAGAGACCCAGTACTTC CASSRDLQETQYF
TRBJ1-2 NA NA TRBV29-1 TGCAGCGTTGGGAACAGCGCTTCCTATGGCTACACCTTC CSVGNSASYGYTF
TRBJ1-2 NA TRBD1 TRBV19 TGTGCCAGTAGTATAGGAGGCAGGGGGAACGGCTACACCTTC CASSIGGRGNGYTF
TRBJ1-3 NA NA TRBV15 TGTGCCACCAGCACGGGGACCCCCTCTGGAAACACCATATATTTT CATSTGTPSGNTIYF
TRBJ1-2 NA TRBD1 TRBV19 TGTGCCAGTAGTGTTCCAGGGGGCTCTGGCTACACCTTC CASSVPGGSGYTF
TRBJ2-5 NA TRBD1 TRBV5-1 TGCGCCAGCAGCTTTGGGGACAGAGTCCAAGAGACCCAGTACTTC CASSFGDRVQETQYF
TRBJ1-6 many NA TRBV5-1 TGCGCCAGCAGCTCGATCCGGGATTCACCCCTCCACTTT CASSSIRDSPLHF
TRBJ2-2 NA NA TRBV9 TGTGCCAGCAGCGTAGGATCAGATACCGGGGAGCTGTTTTTT CASSVGSDTGELFF
TRBJ1-2 NA NA TRBV4-3 TGCGCCAGCAGCCAAGGTCATGCTGGGCTTAACTATGGCTACACCTTC CASSQGHAGLNYGYTF
TRBJ2-2 few NA TRBV19 TGTGCCAGTAGTATCACCGGGGGCGCAACTGGGGAGCTGTTTTTT CASSITGGATGELFF
TRBJ2-7 NA NA TRBV10-1 TGCGCCAGCAGTGAGGGCGCCTACGAGCAGTACTTC CASSEGAYEQYF
TRBJ2-3 NA NA TRBV29-1 TGCAGCGCCGATAGCGGAGATACGCAGTATTTT CSADSGDTQYF
TRBJ2-7 NA NA TRBV10-3 TGTGCCATCAGTGAGTCGGGCGGCTCCTACGAGCAGTACTTC CAISESGGSYEQYF
TRBJ2-2 few TRBD2 TRBV10-3 TGTGCCATCAGCGGACTAGCGGGAGGGCCTAGGACCGGGGAGCTGTTTTTT CAISGLAGGPRTGELFF
TRBJ1-2 many NA TRBV5-1 TGCGCCAGCAGCTTTGGGGCAGGTATCGACTATGGCTACACCTTC CASSFGAGIDYGYTF
TRBJ1-1 NA NA TRBV12-5 TGTGCTAGTGGTTCCGATGCCAGAACTGAAGCTTTCTTT CASGSDARTEAFF
TRBJ2-7 NA NA TRBV7-2 TGTGCCAGCAGCTTAAATGTGGGGGGAGAGCAGTACTTC CASSLNVGGEQYF
TRBJ2-1 NA TRBD2 TRBV11-2 TGTGCCAGCAGCTCCCTAGCGGGGTACTACAATGAGCAGTTCTTC CASSSLAGYYNEQFF
TRBJ2-6 NA NA TRBV12-5 TGTGCTAGTGGAAGGGACCGCCCTACAGGGACCGTCCTGACTTTC CASGRDRPTGTVLTF